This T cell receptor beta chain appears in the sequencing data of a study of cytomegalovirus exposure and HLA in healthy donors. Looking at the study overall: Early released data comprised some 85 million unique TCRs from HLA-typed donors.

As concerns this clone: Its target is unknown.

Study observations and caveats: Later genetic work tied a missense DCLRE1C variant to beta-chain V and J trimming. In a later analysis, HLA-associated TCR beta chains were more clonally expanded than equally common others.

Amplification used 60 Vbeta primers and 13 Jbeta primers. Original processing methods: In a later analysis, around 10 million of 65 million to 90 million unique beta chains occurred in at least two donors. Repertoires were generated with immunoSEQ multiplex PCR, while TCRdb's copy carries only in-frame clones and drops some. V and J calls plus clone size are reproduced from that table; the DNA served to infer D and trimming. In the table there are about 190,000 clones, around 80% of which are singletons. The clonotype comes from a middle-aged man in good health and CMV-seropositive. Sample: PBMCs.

The chain's CDR3 is CASSMTPITNYGYTF. The CDR3 coding sequence is TGTGCCAGTAGTATGACACCAATAACTAACTATGGCTACACCTTC. The chain carries TRBV19 and TRBJ1-2, with unresolved D. CDR1 and CDR2 (germline): LNHDA, SQIVND (reference sequence). V was cut by 3 bases and J by 0 bases, with 11 bases left in between. This CDR3 comprises 15 residues.